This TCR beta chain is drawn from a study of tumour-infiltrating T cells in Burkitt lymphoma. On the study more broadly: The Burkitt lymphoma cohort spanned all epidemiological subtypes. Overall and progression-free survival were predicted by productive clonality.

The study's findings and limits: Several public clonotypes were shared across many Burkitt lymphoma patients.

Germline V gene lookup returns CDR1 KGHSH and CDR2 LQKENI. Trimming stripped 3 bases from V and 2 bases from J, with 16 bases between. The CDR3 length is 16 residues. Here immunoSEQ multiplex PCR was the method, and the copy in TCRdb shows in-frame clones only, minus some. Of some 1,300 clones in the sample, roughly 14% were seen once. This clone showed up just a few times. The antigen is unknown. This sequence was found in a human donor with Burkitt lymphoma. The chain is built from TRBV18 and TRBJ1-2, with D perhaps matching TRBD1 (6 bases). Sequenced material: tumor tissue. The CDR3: CASSPSLTDRNYGYTF. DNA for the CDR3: TGTGCCAGCTCACCCTCTTTGACGGACAGAAACTATGGCTACACCTTC.